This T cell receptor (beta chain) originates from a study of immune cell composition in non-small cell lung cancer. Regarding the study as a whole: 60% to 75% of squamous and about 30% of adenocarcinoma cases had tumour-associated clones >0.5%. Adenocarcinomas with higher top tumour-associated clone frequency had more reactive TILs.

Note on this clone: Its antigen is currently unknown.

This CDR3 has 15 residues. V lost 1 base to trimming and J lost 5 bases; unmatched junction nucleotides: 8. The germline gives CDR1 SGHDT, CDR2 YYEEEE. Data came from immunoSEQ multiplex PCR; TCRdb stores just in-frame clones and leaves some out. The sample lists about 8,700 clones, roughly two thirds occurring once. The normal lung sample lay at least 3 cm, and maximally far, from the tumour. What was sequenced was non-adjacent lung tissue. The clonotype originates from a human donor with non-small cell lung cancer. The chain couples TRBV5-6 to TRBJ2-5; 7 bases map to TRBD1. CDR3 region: CASSLLTGVEETQYF. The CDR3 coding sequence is TGTGCCAGCAGCTTGTTAACAGGGGTGGAGGAGACCCAGTACTTC.